What follows describes a single T cell receptor beta chain. Its antigen is as yet unknown. As to treatment: approximately 9-day PBMC culture with coronavirus spike peptide pools or control peptides (ViraFEST assay). These data are taken from a study of vaccination and CD4 T cells after COVID-19. The CDR3 has 16 amino acids. Germline V gene sequence: CDR1 SGHVS, CDR2 FNYEAQ. The ends were cut back, 2 bases at V and 2 bases at J, with 15 bases in the middle. Sequenced with the Oncomine TCR Beta short-read assay was DNA taken from cultured CD4+ T cells. TCRdb analysed the PCR reads with MiXCR anew, one entry per CDR3 protein. The sample holds about 7,600 distinct CDR3 sequences, about 70% seen once.

V gene TRBV7-6 combines with J gene TRBJ1-1; TRBD1 might be the D (6 bases). This sequence was found in a human donor with COVID-19. Material: cultured CD4+ T cells from blood, obtained after SARS-CoV-2 vaccination. The CDR3 region has the DNA TGTGCCAGCAGCTTAAGTCTACCCGGGGGCAACACTGAAGCTTTCTTT. Its protein product is CASSLSLPGGNTEAFF.